What follows describes a single T cell receptor (beta chain). The sample comes from a study of CD8 T cells in ankylosing spondylitis. V gave up 2 bases and J gave up 7 bases; unmatched junction bases: 10. The germline V gene has CDR1 KGHDR and CDR2 SFDVKD. The CDR3 is made up of 16 amino acids. TCRdb itself ran the 5' RACE reads through MiXCR, one entry per CDR3 protein. The sample holds around 150,000 distinct CDR3 sequences, around 17% seen once. Sequencing was carried out using blood, either unsorted or a sorted T cell fraction (not recorded which). The V gene is TRBV24-1, the J gene TRBJ1-2; 9 bases line up with TRBD1. The clonotype originates from a male donor with ankylosing spondylitis or in good health (not recorded which). The CDR3 nucleotides are TGTGCCACCAGTGATTCGGACCGGGGGACAGGGTTTGGCTACACCTTC. Residues: CATSDSDRGTGFGYTF.